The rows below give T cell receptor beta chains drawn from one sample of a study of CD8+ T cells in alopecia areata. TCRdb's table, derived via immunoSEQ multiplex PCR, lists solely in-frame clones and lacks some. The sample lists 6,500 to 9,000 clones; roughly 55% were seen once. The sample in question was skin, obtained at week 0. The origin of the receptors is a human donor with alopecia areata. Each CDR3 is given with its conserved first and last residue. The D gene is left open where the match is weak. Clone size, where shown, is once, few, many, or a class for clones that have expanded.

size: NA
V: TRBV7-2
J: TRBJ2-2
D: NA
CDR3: CASSLGGLGGELFF
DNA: TGTGCCAGCAGCTTAGGAGGTTTAGGCGGGGAGCTGTTTTTT

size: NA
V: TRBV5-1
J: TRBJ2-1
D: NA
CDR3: CASSLVAYNEQFF
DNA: TGCGCCAGCAGCTTGGTTGCCTACAATGAGCAGTTCTTC

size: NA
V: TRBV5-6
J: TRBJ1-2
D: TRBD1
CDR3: CASSLGTGSYGYTF
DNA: TGTGCCAGCAGCTTGGGGACAGGAAGCTATGGCTACACCTTC

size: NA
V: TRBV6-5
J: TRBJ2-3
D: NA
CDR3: CASSPGTDSDTQYF
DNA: TGTGCCAGCAGTCCCGGGACTGACTCAGATACGCAGTATTTT

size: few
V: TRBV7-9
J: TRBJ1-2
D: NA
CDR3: CASSLGGRAAGYTF
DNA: TGTGCCAGCAGCTTAGGTGGACGGGCGGCGGGCTACACCTTC

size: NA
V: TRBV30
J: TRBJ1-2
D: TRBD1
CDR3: CAWSVRPRTGGHYTF
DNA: TGTGCCTGGAGTGTAAGGCCCCGGACAGGGGGTCACTACACCTTC

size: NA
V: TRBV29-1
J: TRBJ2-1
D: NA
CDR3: CSVETYNEQFF
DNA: TGCAGCGTGGAAACCTACAATGAGCAGTTCTTC

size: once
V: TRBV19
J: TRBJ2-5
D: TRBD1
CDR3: CASSTRTGSETQYF
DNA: TGTGCCAGTAGTACCAGGACAGGGAGTGAGACCCAGTACTTC

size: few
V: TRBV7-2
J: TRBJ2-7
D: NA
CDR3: CASSLHVGGSYEQYF
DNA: TGTGCCAGCAGCTTACATGTCGGGGGCAGCTACGAGCAGTACTTC

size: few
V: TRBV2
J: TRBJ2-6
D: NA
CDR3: CASGYRVAGANVLTF
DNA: TGTGCCAGCGGGTACAGGGTGGCTGGGGCCAACGTCCTGACTTTC

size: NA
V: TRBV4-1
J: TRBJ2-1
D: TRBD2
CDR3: CASSQGGGRGYNEQFF
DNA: TGTGCCAGCAGCCAAGGTGGTGGGAGGGGATACAATGAGCAGTTCTTC

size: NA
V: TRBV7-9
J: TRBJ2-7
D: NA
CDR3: CASSSDRPAYEQYF
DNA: TGTGCCAGCAGCTCCGACAGGCCAGCCTACGAGCAGTACTTC

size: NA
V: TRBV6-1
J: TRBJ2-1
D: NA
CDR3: CASSESPGSYNEQFF
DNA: TGTGCCAGCAGTGAATCGCCAGGCTCCTACAATGAGCAGTTCTTC

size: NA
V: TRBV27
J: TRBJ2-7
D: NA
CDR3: CASSFAGGSYEQYF
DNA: TGTGCCAGCAGTTTCGCCGGGGGTTCCTACGAGCAGTACTTC

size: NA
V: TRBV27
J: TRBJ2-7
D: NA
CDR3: CASSWRAWGSYEQYF
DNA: TGTGCCAGCAGTTGGAGGGCGTGGGGTTCCTACGAGCAGTACTTC

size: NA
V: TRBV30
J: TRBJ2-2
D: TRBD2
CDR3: CAHSGGRAGAGELFF
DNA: TGTGCACATTCCGGCGGGAGGGCCGGGGCCGGGGAGCTGTTTTTT